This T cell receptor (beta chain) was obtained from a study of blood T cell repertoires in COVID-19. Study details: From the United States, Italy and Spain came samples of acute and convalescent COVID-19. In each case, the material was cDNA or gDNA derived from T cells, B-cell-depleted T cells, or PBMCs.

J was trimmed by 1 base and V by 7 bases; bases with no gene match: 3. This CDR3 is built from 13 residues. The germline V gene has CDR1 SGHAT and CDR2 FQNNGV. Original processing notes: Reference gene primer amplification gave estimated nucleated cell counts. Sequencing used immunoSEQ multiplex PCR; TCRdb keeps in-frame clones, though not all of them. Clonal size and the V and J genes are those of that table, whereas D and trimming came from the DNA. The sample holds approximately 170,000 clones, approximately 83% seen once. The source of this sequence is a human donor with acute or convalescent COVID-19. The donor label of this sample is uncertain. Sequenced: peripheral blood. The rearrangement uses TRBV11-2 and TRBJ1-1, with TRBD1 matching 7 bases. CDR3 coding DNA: TGTGCCAGCAACCGACAGGGGAACACTGAAGCTTTCTTT. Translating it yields CASNRQGNTEAFF.